The 25 T cell receptor beta chains below come from one sample, sequenced in a study of shared clonotypes between healthy human individuals. CD45RO-negative CD8 cells positively selected for CCR7 made up the naive population, which excluded terminally differentiated effector memory CD45RA+ cells. The protocol was immunoSEQ multiplex PCR, while the TCRdb copy is restricted to in-frame clones and leaves out a portion. Here the sample spans some 800,000 clones, around 92% being singletons. The sequenced material came from naive CD8+ T cells sorted from blood. The receptors come from a man under 40 in good health.

The chain employs TRBV5-6 and TRBJ2-2; D is unresolved. CDR3 length equals 16 residues. Trimming removed 0 bases at V and 0 bases at J, with 9 bases between. Germline V lookup: CDR1 SGHDT, CDR2 YYEEEE. The CDR3 loop is CASSLVSTPNTGELFF. CDR3 sequence (DNA): TGTGCCAGCAGCTTGGTCTCGACCCCGAACACCGGGGAGCTGTTTTTT.

The chain has TRBV25-1 and TRBJ2-7; D is unclear. The CDR3 spans 12 residues. Germline CDR1 and CDR2: MGHDK and SYGVNS. V shed 3 bases and J shed 5 bases, with 8 bases lying between them. The CDR3 sequence: CASSDRPNEQYF. The CDR3 region has the DNA TGTGCCAGCAGTGACAGGCCTAACGAGCAGTACTTC.

The rearrangement links TRBV10-2 to TRBJ2-1; the D gene is possibly TRBD1 (6 bases). In germline, CDR1 is WSHSY, CDR2 SAAADI. V shed 3 bases and J shed 4 bases, with 19 bases lying between them. This CDR3 is built from 17 residues. The CDR3 loop is CASSDTERTEDYNEQFF. CDR3 nucleotide sequence: TGCGCCAGCAGTGATACGGAAAGGACAGAGGATTACAATGAGCAGTTCTTC.

The V call is TRBV27, the J call TRBJ2-1; 12 nucleotides line up with TRBD1. This CDR3 region has 15 residues. V was clipped by 5 bases and J by 6 bases; unmatched bases: 5. Germline CDR1 and CDR2: MNHEY and SMNVEV (reference sequence). The CDR3 protein is CASSPGTGGLNEQFF. In nucleotides, the CDR3 is TGTGCCAGCAGTCCCGGGACAGGGGGCCTCAATGAGCAGTTCTTC.

V usage is TRBV10-1 and J usage is TRBJ2-1, with a weak D call TRBD2 (6 bases). Germline V gene sequence: CDR1 WNHNN, CDR2 SYGVQD (reference sequence). V gave up 4 bases and J gave up 3 bases, with 10 bases separating them. This CDR3 contains 14 residues. The CDR3 loop is CASSARGVYNEQFF. CDR3 nucleotide sequence: TGCGCCAGCAGTGCACGCGGGGTCTACAATGAGCAGTTCTTC.

The chain uses TRBV7-9 and TRBJ2-2; 12 bases fit TRBD1. The CDR3 has 15 residues. V trimming: 5 bases; J trimming: 6 bases; junction bases outside the gene matches: 4. CDR1 and CDR2 from the germline V gene are SEHNR and FQNEAQ (reference sequence). The CDR3 region is CASSVRDRGPGELFF. DNA of the CDR3: TGTGCCAGCAGCGTCCGGGACAGGGGGCCCGGGGAGCTGTTTTTT.

The chain is built from TRBV27 and TRBJ2-7; TRBD1 agrees at 7 bases. V lost 3 bases to trimming and J lost 3 bases; unmatched junction nucleotides: 5. The CDR3 sequence is 14 residues long. Germline lookup yields CDR1 MNHEY and CDR2 SMNVEV (reference sequence). The CDR3 here is CASSFLGGHYEQYF. CDR3 nucleotides: TGTGCCAGCAGTTTCTTAGGGGGCCACTACGAGCAGTACTTC.

The chain carries TRBV5-1 and TRBJ2-3; TRBD2 matches 9 bases. Per the germline V gene, CDR1 is SGHRS and CDR2 is YFSETQ. This CDR3 has 16 amino acids. V gave up 1 base and J gave up 3 bases; unmatched junction bases: 6. CDR3 protein: CASSLSGRPQTDTQYF. The CDR3, as DNA: TGCGCCAGCAGCTTGAGCGGGAGGCCCCAGACAGATACGCAGTATTTT.

The chain uses TRBV28 and TRBJ2-1; TRBD2 aligns across 8 bases. The CDR3 loop spans 15 amino acids. The trim removed 4 bases at V and 6 bases at J, leaving 8 bases unmatched. Germline assignment: CDR1 MDHEN and CDR2 SYDVKM. The CDR3 sequence: CASSWGLGNGNEQFF. CDR3 DNA sequence: TGTGCCAGCAGTTGGGGACTAGGGAATGGCAATGAGCAGTTCTTC.

This clone was observed a handful of times. This chain links TRBV4-3 with TRBJ1-5; D is unresolved. The CDR3 runs 14 residues. V lost 1 base, J lost 1 base, and 5 bases lay in between. Germline lookup yields CDR1 LGHNA and CDR2 YSLEER. The CDR3, as DNA: TGCGCCAGCAGCCAAGTAAAGAGCAATCAGCCCCAGCATTTT. Residues: CASSQVKSNQPQHF.

This sequence joins TRBV2 and TRBJ2-1; no reliable D call. CDR1 is SNHLY and CDR2 is FYNNEI in the germline V gene. This CDR3 region has 16 residues. V was pared by 2 bases and J by 0 bases, with 11 bases between. CDR3 sequence reads: CASSETMAISYNEQFF. DNA for the CDR3: TGTGCCAGCAGTGAAACCATGGCGATCTCCTACAATGAGCAGTTCTTC.

This chain joins TRBV5-1 and TRBJ1-3; D perhaps matches TRBD1 (5 bases). This CDR3 is built from 13 residues. Germline CDR1 is SGHRS and CDR2 is YFSETQ. V was pared by 4 bases and J by 3 bases, with 8 bases between. For the CDR3, the DNA is TGCGCCAGCAGCACGACAGATGGAAACACCATATATTTT. Residues: CASSTTDGNTIYF.

This rearrangement joins TRBV11-2 to TRBJ2-3; 13 bases map to TRBD2. The germline V gene encodes CDR1 SGHAT and CDR2 FQNNGV. The CDR3 spans 18 residues. Trimming at V came to 3 bases and at J to 0 bases, leaving 6 bases not matched to a gene. Here the CDR3 reads CASSLDGLAGASTDTQYF. CDR3 coding DNA: TGTGCCAGCAGCTTGGACGGACTAGCGGGGGCTAGCACAGATACGCAGTATTTT.

The chain uses TRBV20-1 and TRBJ2-1; D unresolved. Germline V gives CDR1 DFQATT, CDR2 SNEGSKA (reference sequence). The ends were cut back, 3 bases at V and 7 bases at J, with 7 bases in the middle. CDR3 size: 11 residues. The CDR3 reads CSASIRNEQFF. CDR3 sequence (DNA): TGCAGTGCTAGTATTCGGAATGAGCAGTTCTTC.

The gene calls are TRBV27 and TRBJ1-2; D is perhaps TRBD1 (6 bases). The CDR3 is 13 residues long. The ends were cut back, 7 bases at V and 8 bases at J, with 17 bases in the middle. Germline lookup yields CDR1 MNHEY and CDR2 SMNVEV (reference sequence). The CDR3 here is CASKLGQSDGYTF. The CDR3 DNA sequence: TGTGCCAGCAAATTGGGACAATCCGACGGCTACACCTTC.

The chain employs TRBV11-1 and TRBJ2-2, with 7 bases aligning to TRBD2. The CDR3 sequence is 17 residues long. The V segment lost 5 bases and the J segment 2 bases; nucleotides outside the gene matches: 11. Germline values: CDR1 SGHAT, CDR2 FQDESV (reference sequence). Written as DNA, the CDR3 is TGTGCCAGCAGCCCGAACAAACTAGCGACTAACACCGGGGAGCTGTTTTTT. This translates into CASSPNKLATNTGELFF.

The chain recombines TRBV19 with TRBJ1-1, with D hard to call. The CDR3 contains 11 residues. Germline V lookup: CDR1 LNHDA, CDR2 SQIVND (reference sequence). V lost 7 bases and J lost 1, with 4 bases in between. The CDR3 DNA is TGTGCCAGTAATGAGAACACTGAAGCTTTCTTT. As protein: CASNENTEAFF.

This chain joins TRBV9 and TRBJ2-2; 8 bases align to TRBD2. The CDR3 extends over 16 amino acids. Germline assignment: CDR1 SGDLS and CDR2 YYNGEE. Trimming took 4 bases from V and 7 from J; bases not matched to a gene: 12. The CDR3 region has the DNA TGTGCCAGCAGCTCAACTGGGACTAGAATAATCGGGGAGCTGTTTTTT. Protein product: CASSSTGTRIIGELFF.

In nucleotides, the CDR3 is TGCAGCGTTGAAGGGGAAATCCCCGGAGCCACTAGCGGGAGAAGTTACAATGAGCAGTTCTTC. Translated, it gives CSVEGEIPGATSGRSYNEQFF. The chain has TRBV29-1 and TRBJ2-1; 11 bases match TRBD2. CDR1 is SQVTM and CDR2 is ANQGSEA in the germline V gene. This CDR3 has 21 amino acids. With V trimmed by 1 base and J by 4 bases, 21 bases remained unmatched.

The chain combines TRBV10-3 with TRBJ2-7; TRBD2 matches 12 bases. CDR3 size: 15 residues. Unmatched junction bases numbered 9, after V lost 10 bases and J lost 2 bases. CDR1 and CDR2 from the germline V gene are ENHRY and SYGVKD. CDR3 DNA: TGTGCCACCGAAACTGGACTAGCGGGAACCTACGAGCAGTACTTC. The encoded protein is CATETGLAGTYEQYF.

The chain employs TRBV27 and TRBJ2-3; 13 bases agree with TRBD2. J gave up 9 bases and V 4 bases, and 4 bases lay outside the gene matches. In germline, CDR1 is MNHEY, CDR2 SMNVEV (reference sequence). The CDR3 covers 14 residues. This chain's CDR3 is CASSSGLAGSTQYF. The DNA for the CDR3 is TGTGCCAGCAGTTCGGGACTAGCGGGAAGCACGCAGTATTTT.

The gene calls are TRBV2 and TRBJ2-7; TRBD1 might be the D (6 bases). Trimming shortened V by 5 bases and J by 1 base, and 9 bases separated the two germline ends. CDR3 length equals 13 residues. Germline CDR1 reads SNHLY; CDR2 reads FYNNEI. CDR3 amino acids: CASSPDSSYEQYF. CDR3 DNA: TGTGCCAGCAGTCCGGACAGTTCCTACGAGCAGTACTTC.

The rearrangement uses TRBV7-9 and TRBJ1-2; D remains ambiguous. The CDR3 length is 14 residues. The germline V and J ends were trimmed by 3 bases and 6 bases, with 14 bases remaining between them. Germline V CDR1 and CDR2: SEHNR, FQNEAQ (reference sequence). The CDR3 DNA reads as TGTGCCAGCAGCTTCAACCTTGAGTTAGATGGCTACACCTTC. It is translated as CASSFNLELDGYTF.

The rearrangement links TRBV19 to TRBJ2-7; no reliable D call. V was pared by 6 bases and J by 2 bases, with 14 bases between. Germline values: CDR1 LNHDA, CDR2 SQIVND (reference sequence). This CDR3 has 14 residues. Here the CDR3 DNA reads TGTGCCAGTAGCCCGGCGCATGGCGCCTACGAGCAGTACTTC. It encodes CASSPAHGAYEQYF.

This chain connects TRBV2 to TRBJ2-1, with TRBD2 matching over 12 bases. The CDR3 spans 14 residues. V dropped 7 bases and J dropped 3; count of bases not matched to a gene: 1. CDR1 is SNHLY, CDR2 FYNNEI, per germline. The CDR3 loop reads CASTSGRDYNEQFF. CDR3 DNA: TGTGCCAGCACTAGCGGGAGGGACTACAATGAGCAGTTCTTC.